This is a list of T cell receptor beta chains from one sample in a study of CD8 T cells in Susac syndrome. MiXCR, applied by TCRdb to the immunoSEQ multiplex PCR reads, yields one record per CDR3 protein. Among roughly 160,000 distinct CDR3 sequences, around 96% were seen once, and the ten largest hold 0.11% to 0.15%. Sequencing used CD4+ T cells from PBMCs. These receptor sequences come from a human donor in good health. The CDR3 runs from the conserved cysteine through the conserved F or W. A D gene is named only where the DNA matches it firmly. Clone size is not always given. Where it is, it says once, few, many or a class for expanded clones.

size: NA
D: NA
J: TRBJ2-3
V: TRBV7-9
DNA: TGTGCCAGCAGCTTAGGCCAGCTCACAGATACGCAGTATTTT
CDR3: CASSLGQLTDTQYF

size: NA
D: TRBD2
J: TRBJ2-1
V: TRBV9
DNA: TGTGCCAGCAGCGTAGGGACTAGCGGGGGCCGCTCCTACAATGAGCAGTTCTTC
CDR3: CASSVGTSGGRSYNEQFF

size: NA
D: TRBD1
J: TRBJ1-1
V: TRBV11-2
DNA: TGTGCCAGCAGCTCCATCAGGGGGACAACTGAAGCTTTCTTT
CDR3: CASSSIRGTTEAFF

size: NA
D: TRBD1
J: TRBJ2-7
V: TRBV4-2
DNA: TGTGCCAGCAGCCAAGTCGGACAGGGGGCGAAGCAGTACTTC
CDR3: CASSQVGQGAKQYF

size: few
D: NA
J: TRBJ1-5
V: TRBV12-3/TRBV12-4
DNA: TGTGCCAGCAGCTTGGCAGGGGCGGGACAGCCCCAGCATTTT
CDR3: CASSLAGAGQPQHF

size: NA
D: TRBD2
J: TRBJ2-3
V: TRBV6-1
DNA: TGTGCCAGCAGTGCCGCTCTAGCGGGGGGGCCAGCAGATACGCAGTATTTT
CDR3: CASSAALAGGPADTQYF

size: NA
D: TRBD2
J: TRBJ2-3
V: TRBV9
DNA: TGTGCCAGCAGCCGATGGACTAGCGGGGCCAGAGATACGCAGTATTTT
CDR3: CASSRWTSGARDTQYF

size: once
D: TRBD1
J: TRBJ2-3
V: TRBV3-1
DNA: TGTGCCAGCAGCCAAGATTTTTCGTCTCACAGGGGGCGATTCGCAGATACGCAGTATTTT
CDR3: CASSQDFSSHRGRFADTQYF

size: NA
D: NA
J: TRBJ2-1
V: TRBV20-1
DNA: TGCAGTGCTAGTGGCAGTACACGAAATGAGCAGTTCTTC
CDR3: CSASGSTRNEQFF

size: NA
D: NA
J: TRBJ1-1
V: TRBV29-1
DNA: TGCAGCGGCTCGGAGGTCCGGGACACTGAAGCTTTCTTT
CDR3: CSGSEVRDTEAFF

size: NA
D: NA
J: TRBJ1-6
V: TRBV7-7
DNA: TGTGCTAGCAGCTTAGCGCTGAATTCACCCCTCCACTTT
CDR3: CASSLALNSPLHF

size: NA
D: TRBD1
J: TRBJ2-5
V: TRBV20-1
DNA: TGCAGTGCCAGGACAGGGTTTGAGACCCAGTACTTC
CDR3: CSARTGFETQYF

size: NA
D: TRBD1
J: TRBJ2-7
V: TRBV7-2
DNA: TGTGCCAGCAGCACAGGGGTCCGCTCCTACGAGCAGTACTTC
CDR3: CASSTGVRSYEQYF

size: NA
D: NA
J: TRBJ1-2
V: TRBV5-1
DNA: TGCGCCAGCAGCTTCCCAGGGGACGGCTACACCTTC
CDR3: CASSFPGDGYTF

size: NA
D: NA
J: TRBJ2-2
V: TRBV2
DNA: TGTGCCAGCAGTGGACTACAGGGTTCCGGGGAGCTGTTTTTT
CDR3: CASSGLQGSGELFF

size: NA
D: TRBD1
J: TRBJ2-6
V: TRBV20-1
DNA: TGCAGTGCGGCGGACAGGGCACCCGGGGCCAACGTCCTGACTTTC
CDR3: CSAADRAPGANVLTF

size: NA
D: NA
J: TRBJ1-2
V: TRBV5-4
DNA: TGTGCCAGCAGATCGGACAGCCACAGGGGCTACACCTTC
CDR3: CASRSDSHRGYTF

size: NA
D: NA
J: TRBJ1-4
V: TRBV20-1
DNA: TGCAGTGCTAGAGATCTCCAAACAGGAAGAAAACTGTTTTTT
CDR3: CSARDLQTGRKLFF

size: once
D: NA
J: TRBJ1-6
V: TRBV20-1
DNA: TGCAGTGCTAGAGATGAGGGGCTTGGCGATTCACCCCTCCACTTT
CDR3: CSARDEGLGDSPLHF

size: NA
D: TRBD1
J: TRBJ2-7
V: TRBV18
DNA: TGTGCCAGCTCACCCGGACCCGGACAGGGCTACGAGCAGTACTTC
CDR3: CASSPGPGQGYEQYF

size: NA
D: NA
J: TRBJ1-1
V: TRBV6-4
DNA: TGTGCCAGCAGTGCGTTGGAGAACACTGAAGCTTTCTTT
CDR3: CASSALENTEAFF

size: NA
D: NA
J: TRBJ2-3
V: TRBV11-1
DNA: TGTGCCAGCAGCTCAGGACAGCGCACAGATACGCAGTATTTT
CDR3: CASSSGQRTDTQYF

size: NA
D: NA
J: TRBJ1-2
V: TRBV14
DNA: TGTGCCAGCAGTCTATGGGACGGCTGGAACTATGGCTACACCTTC
CDR3: CASSLWDGWNYGYTF

size: few
D: NA
J: TRBJ2-7
V: TRBV6-1
DNA: TGTGCCAGCAGGGACGGGACCCTGGTCTACGAGCAGTACTTC
CDR3: CASRDGTLVYEQYF

size: few
D: NA
J: TRBJ2-7
V: TRBV28
DNA: TGTGCCAGCAGTTTGCGGGACGAGCAGTACTTC
CDR3: CASSLRDEQYF

size: NA
D: NA
J: TRBJ2-3
V: TRBV6-5
DNA: TGTGCCAGCAGTACCCCCGTGGCGGATACGCAGTATTTT
CDR3: CASSTPVADTQYF

size: NA
D: NA
J: TRBJ2-1
V: TRBV18
DNA: TGTGCCAGCTCAAGACAGGCGAACAATGAGCAGTTCTTC
CDR3: CASSRQANNEQFF

size: NA
D: NA
J: TRBJ2-1
V: TRBV2
DNA: TGTGCCAGCAGTGGTCTTAATGAGCAGTTCTTC
CDR3: CASSGLNEQFF

size: NA
D: TRBD2
J: TRBJ2-7
V: TRBV2
DNA: TGTGCCAGCTGTAGCGGGGGCTACGAGCAGTACTTC
CDR3: CASCSGGYEQYF

size: NA
D: NA
J: TRBJ2-3
V: TRBV5-6
DNA: TGTGCCAGCAGGGTCCGGGGGTGGAGCACAGATACGCAGTATTTT
CDR3: CASRVRGWSTDTQYF

size: NA
D: NA
J: TRBJ1-5
V: TRBV12-3/TRBV12-4
DNA: TGTGCCAGCAGTTTAAGGGGTTACCAGCCCCAGCATTTT
CDR3: CASSLRGYQPQHF

size: few
D: TRBD1
J: TRBJ2-3
V: TRBV23-1
DNA: TGCGCCAGCAGTCAATCGTTTCGGACAGGGGGCCCAGATACGCAGTATTTT
CDR3: CASSQSFRTGGPDTQYF

size: NA
D: TRBD2
J: TRBJ2-1
V: TRBV6-1
DNA: TGTGCCAGCAGTTCCCTGGGAGGGTACAATGAGCAGTTCTTC
CDR3: CASSSLGGYNEQFF

size: once
D: NA
J: TRBJ2-4
V: TRBV4-3
DNA: TGCGCCAGCAGCCAAGATAGTAACATTCAGTACTTC
CDR3: CASSQDSNIQYF

size: NA
D: TRBD1
J: TRBJ2-4
V: TRBV4-2
DNA: TGTGCCAGCAGCCACGGGACAGGAGAAGCCAAAAACATTCAGTACTTC
CDR3: CASSHGTGEAKNIQYF

size: NA
D: NA
J: TRBJ1-6
V: TRBV3-1
DNA: TGTGCCAGCAGCCGACCAGGGGTTTCACCCCTCCACTTT
CDR3: CASSRPGVSPLHF

size: NA
D: NA
J: TRBJ2-5
V: TRBV30
DNA: TGTGCCTGGAGCAGGCCAGGTCCCAGATTGACCCAGTACTTC
CDR3: CAWSRPGPRLTQYF